A single sample gave rise to the 16 T cell receptor beta chains below, sequenced in a study of metastatic and nonmetastatic thyroid tumors. Patients underwent thyroid surgery, and none had received any treatment before it. TCRdb reanalyzed the PCR reads via MiXCR. This table has around 16,000 clones, about 15% appearing once. Sequenced material: blood. These TCRs come from a female donor with papillary thyroid cancer or a benign thyroid nodule (not recorded which). Some clones in this sample may be carry-over from other donors' samples.

This clone occurred many times. The chain is built from TRBV19 and TRBJ1-1; no reliable D call. The V gene lost 6 bases and the J gene lost 1 base, with 9 bases spanning the gap. CDR1 and CDR2 (germline): LNHDA, SQIVND (reference sequence). The CDR3 totals 13 residues. CDR3 DNA: TGTGCCAGTAGAGCAGCCGAGAACACTGAAGCTTTCTTT. Translation gives CASRAAENTEAFF.

J is TRBJ2-5 and V is TRBV28; unclear D gene. The V gene lost 7 bases and the J gene lost 0 bases, with 9 bases spanning the gap. Looked up from germline, CDR1 is MDHEN and CDR2 is SYDVKM. The CDR3 runs 13 residues. The CDR3 reads CASNTNNQETQYF. CDR3 nucleotide sequence: TGTGCCAGCAATACAAACAACCAAGAGACCCAGTACTTC.

The chain carries TRBV6-2 or TRBV6-3 and TRBJ2-7; TRBD2 aligns across 10 bases. Germline CDR1 reads MNHEY; CDR2 reads SVGEGT. CDR3 length: 14 amino acids. The V segment lost 5 bases and the J segment 0 bases; nucleotides outside the gene matches: 1. DNA for the CDR3: TGTGCCAGCAGTACTAGCGGGAACTCCTACGAGCAGTACGTC. Its protein is CASSTSGNSYEQYV.

The chain joins TRBV11-3 to TRBJ1-3, with D possibly being TRBD1 (5 bases). The CDR3 consists of 16 residues. The germline V gene has CDR1 SGHNT and CDR2 YENEEA. Trimming pared 2 bases from V and 1 base from J, leaving 12 bases between. CDR3 protein: CASSLSWGGSGNTIYF. The CDR3 DNA follows: TGTGCCAGCAGCTTAAGCTGGGGGGGATCTGGAAACACCATATATTTT.

This clone is medium-sized. The rearrangement uses TRBV12-3 or TRBV12-4 and TRBJ2-1, with no clear D. V was pared by 4 bases and J by 4 bases, with 5 bases between. The CDR3 consists of 12 residues. CDR3 amino acids: CASSSRYNEQFF. In DNA form, the CDR3 reads TGTGCCAGCAGTTCGCGTTACAATGAGCAGTTCTTC.

This clone was found many times. The rearrangement links TRBV5-6 to TRBJ1-4; D remains unclear. Per germline, CDR1 SGHDT and CDR2 YYEEEE. Trimming removed 1 base from V and 6 bases from J, with 19 bases in between. The CDR3 totals 17 residues. The CDR3 nucleotides read TGTGCCAGCAGCTTGTTTCTCCCCGGGGATAGTGATGAAAAACTGTTTTTT. Its protein product is CASSLFLPGDSDEKLFF. The full variable domain, with the rest looked up from reference TRBV5-6 and TRBJ1-4, is DAGVTQSPTHLIKTRGQQVTLRCSPKSGHDTVSWYQQALGQGPQFIFQYYEEEERQRGNFPDRFSGHQFPNYSSELNVNALLLGDSALYLCASSLFLPGDSDEKLFFGSGTQLSVL.

This clone was observed a handful of times. J is TRBJ2-2 and V is TRBV28; TRBD1 aligns across 12 bases. Germline V gene lookup returns CDR1 MDHEN and CDR2 SYDVKM. The length of the CDR3 is 16 residues. With 5 bases clipped from V and 7 bases from J, the junction kept 8 bases outside the gene matches. DNA of the CDR3: TGTGCCAGCAGTCGGGACAGGGGGCGGAAAAACGGGGAGCTGTTTTTT. Encoded protein: CASSRDRGRKNGELFF. The full variable domain, its missing parts supplied by reference TRBV28 and TRBJ2-2, is DVKVTQSSRYLVKRTGEKVFLECVQDMDHENMFWYRQDPGLGLRLIYFSYDVKMKEKGDIPEGYSVSREKKERFSLILESASTNQTSMYLCASSRDRGRKNGELFFGEGSRLTVL.

In its sample, this clone was seen a few times. This chain uses TRBV6-1 with TRBJ1-2, with 7 bases identical to TRBD1. CDR1 and CDR2 (germline): MNHNS, SASEGT. Germline trimming cut 0 bases from V and 4 bases from J; bases unmatched to any gene: 11. The CDR3 is 17 amino acids. CDR3 bases: TGTGCCAGCAGTGAAGCAACCGGGACAGATTACGGCTATGGCTACACCTTC. It yields the protein CASSEATGTDYGYGYTF.

This clone was counted a few times. The chain joins TRBV19 to TRBJ1-2; D is possibly TRBD1 (5 bases). This CDR3 has 15 residues. Germline V CDR1 and CDR2: LNHDA, SQIVND (reference sequence). V was shortened by 5 bases and J by 5 bases, with 18 bases between the two germline ends. For the CDR3, the DNA is TGTGCCAGTAGTCCCCTGACAGACCGACCGTATGGCTACACCTTC. Translated, it gives CASSPLTDRPYGYTF. The full variable domain, in which reference TRBV19 and TRBJ1-2 provide the parts outside the CDR3, is DGGITQSPKYLFRKEGQNVTLSCEQNLNHDAMYWYRQDPGQGLRLIYYSQIVNDFQKGDIAEGYSVSREKKESFPLTVTSAQKNPTAFYLCASSPLTDRPYGYTFGSGTRLTVV.

This clone was counted ten times or more. CDR3 region: CASSRSGGRGTNEKLFF. The CDR3 DNA is TGCGCCAGCAGCCGATCAGGGGGGAGAGGAACTAATGAAAAACTGTTTTTT. This chain joins TRBV4-1 and TRBJ1-4; TRBD1 aligns across 7 bases. Trimming at V came to 4 bases and at J to 1 base, leaving 9 bases not matched to a gene. CDR3 length equals 17 residues. The germline V gene has CDR1 MGHRA and CDR2 YSYEKL.

This clone occurred many times. This chain joins TRBV18 and TRBJ2-1; 9 bases are shared with TRBD2. Germline assignment: CDR1 KGHSH and CDR2 LQKENI. Germline trimming cut 3 bases from V and 0 bases from J; bases unmatched to any gene: 3. The CDR3 has 16 residues. The CDR3 loop reads CASSPNSGSSYNEQFF. In DNA, the CDR3 is TGTGCCAGCTCACCTAATAGCGGGAGCTCCTACAATGAGCAGTTCTTC. Variable domain in full (rest from reference TRBV18 and TRBJ2-1): NAGVMQNPRHLVRRRGQEARLRCSPMKGHSHVYWYRQLPEEGLKFMVYLQKENIIDESGMPKERFSAEFPKEGPSILRIQQVVRGDSAAYFCASSPNSGSSYNEQFFGPGTRLTVL.

This clone was picked up a small number of times. The junction departs from germline at one end; a sequencing error may be responsible. The gene calls are TRBV10-1 and TRBJ2-2; possibly TRBD1 or TRBD2 for D (5 bases each). The CDR3 totals 15 residues. Germline CDR1 reads WNHNN; CDR2 reads SYGVQD (reference sequence). The chain's CDR3 is CASGEGTLNTGELFF. The CDR3 DNA follows: TGCGCCAGCGGTGAAGGGACGTTGAACACCGGGGAGCTGTTTTTT.

This clone showed up many times. V and J are TRBV13 and TRBJ2-1, with D perhaps matching TRBD2 (6 bases). Germline assignment: CDR1 PRHDT and CDR2 FYEKMQ (reference sequence). The length of the CDR3 is 15 residues. V was clipped by 5 bases and J by 2 bases, with 13 bases between them. The CDR3 coding sequence is TGTGCCAGCAGCCCAGATGGCGGGACCTACAATGAGCAGTTCTTC. This gives the protein CASSPDGGTYNEQFF.

This clone was detected many times. The chain joins TRBV11-2 to TRBJ1-6; D not resolved. Looked up from germline, CDR1 is SGHAT and CDR2 is FQNNGV. V was clipped by 4 bases and J by 8 bases, with 9 bases between them. This CDR3 is 13 amino acids long. The CDR3 sequence is CASSSDGDSPLHF. The DNA of the CDR3 is TGTGCCAGCAGCTCTGACGGGGATTCACCCCTCCACTTT.

This clone was seen many times. The gene calls are TRBV18 and TRBJ2-7; unclear D gene. CDR1 is KGHSH and CDR2 is LQKENI in the germline V gene. The CDR3 runs 14 residues. Trimming stripped 5 bases from V and 0 bases from J, with 11 bases between. CDR3 protein: CASSWSRSSYEQYF. The CDR3 DNA follows: TGTGCCAGCTCATGGAGTCGTAGCTCCTACGAGCAGTACTTC.

This clone was counted between two and nine times. A much larger clone differs by one base, so this may be a read error. This chain connects TRBV20-1 to TRBJ2-7; D perhaps matches TRBD1 (5 bases). V shed 6 bases and J shed 7 bases, with 16 bases lying between them. Looked up from germline, CDR1 is DFQATT and CDR2 is SNEGSKA (reference sequence). The CDR3 length is 12 residues. CDR3 DNA: TGCAGTGCCAAGGACATGGAAGTTGAGCAGTACTTC. It yields the protein CSAKDMEVEQYF.